A single sample is the source of the 10 T cell receptor beta chains below, sequenced in a study of T-cell reconstitution after alpha-beta-depleted transplantation in children. TCRbeta library construction was performed incorporating unique molecular identifiers. TCRdb reprocessed the PCR reads with MiXCR, giving one entry per CDR3 protein. Of about 22,000 distinct CDR3 sequences in the sample, about a tenth were seen once. Sequencing used PBMCs from the stem cell graft donor, obtained from the stem cell graft. Every receptor here comes from a human donor who donated a stem cell graft to a child with chronic granulomatous disease.

In its sample, this clonotype was seen a few times. The chain uses TRBV5-1 and TRBJ2-1; 11 nucleotides match TRBD2. This CDR3 comprises 15 residues. Germline V gene sequence: CDR1 SGHRS, CDR2 YFSETQ. V trimming: 4 bases; J trimming: 7 bases; junction bases outside the gene matches: 7. Here the CDR3 DNA reads TGCGCCAGCAGCCGTACTAGCGGGAGTGGGAATGAGCAGTTCTTC. This translates into CASSRTSGSGNEQFF.

This clonotype was seen at least ten times. The V gene is TRBV6-2 or TRBV6-3, the J gene TRBJ2-5; 11 nucleotides align to TRBD2. Germline V gives CDR1 MNHEY, CDR2 SVGEGT. The CDR3 has 16 amino acids. V lost 5 bases, J lost 2 bases, and 7 bases stayed unmatched. CDR3 coding DNA: TGTGCCAGCAGTCCCACTAGCGGGGGCTATCAAGAGACCCAGTACTTC. Its protein product is CASSPTSGGYQETQYF.

This clonotype was seen at least ten times. The CDR3 DNA reads as TGTGCCAGCAGCTTGGGCAATGAGCAGTTCTTC. Encoded protein: CASSLGNEQFF. The chain recombines TRBV11-3 with TRBJ2-1; no definite D call. Trimming removed 3 bases at V and 6 bases at J, with 3 bases between. The germline V gene has CDR1 SGHNT and CDR2 YENEEA. The CDR3 is made up of 11 amino acids.

Details on this clonotype: A much larger clone lies a single base off, so this may be a read error. This chain connects TRBV3-1 to TRBJ1-2, with 9 bases matching TRBD1. Germline CDR1 LGHDT, CDR2 YNNKEL (reference sequence). This CDR3 contains 15 residues. V shed 8 bases, J shed 8 bases, and the junction held 15 bases outside the gene matches. The CDR3 reads CASCSGQGFVSGYTF. The CDR3, as DNA: TGTGCCAGCTGCTCGGGACAGGGTTTCGTGAGCGGCTACACCTTC.

This clonotype occurred a few times. The J gene is TRBJ1-1, the V gene TRBV6-2 or TRBV6-3; D gene unclear. CDR3 size: 13 residues. Germline V gene sequence: CDR1 MNHEY, CDR2 SVGEGT. With 6 bases removed from V and 1 base from J, the gap between germline ends came to 9 bases. The CDR3 bases are TGTGCCAGCAGCCCTTGGGCGAACACTGAAGCTTTCTTT. This gives the protein CASSPWANTEAFF.

This clonotype came up many times. V is TRBV29-1 and J is TRBJ2-7; D possibly corresponds to TRBD2 (6 bases). The CDR3 runs to 14 residues. Looked up from germline, CDR1 is SQVTM and CDR2 is ANQGSEA. With 1 base removed from V and 2 bases from J, the gap between germline ends came to 12 bases. The CDR3 sequence is CSVEVPSATYEQYF. CDR3 DNA: TGCAGCGTTGAAGTTCCTAGCGCAACCTACGAGCAGTACTTC.

This clonotype was picked up many times. The J gene is TRBJ2-1, the V gene TRBV28; no clear D gene. With 5 bases removed from V and 8 bases from J, the gap between germline ends came to 13 bases. Per the germline V gene, CDR1 is MDHEN and CDR2 is SYDVKM. The CDR3 has 13 amino acids. In DNA, the CDR3 is TGTGCCAGCAGTCCCGGCAGCCTAGATGAGCAGTTCTTC. Its protein is CASSPGSLDEQFF.

This clonotype showed up many times. The chain recombines TRBV15 with TRBJ1-1, with a tentative D call TRBD1 (5 bases). Germline V gene sequence: CDR1 LNHNV, CDR2 YYDKDF (reference sequence). V was trimmed by 0 bases and J by 1 base, leaving 12 bases between them. The CDR3 has 16 residues. CDR3 coding DNA: TGTGCCACCAGCAGAGATTTTCGGCAGGGGAACACTGAAGCTTTCTTT. As protein: CATSRDFRQGNTEAFF. Complete variable domain (other parts from reference TRBV15 and TRBJ1-1): DAMVIQNPRYQVTQFGKPVTLSCSQTLNHNVMYWYQQKSSQAPKLLFHYYDKDFNNEADTPDNFQSRRPNTSFCFLDIRSPGLGDTAMYLCATSRDFRQGNTEAFFGQGTRLTVV.

At least ten counts were recorded for this clonotype. V usage is TRBV7-9 and J usage is TRBJ2-7, with D perhaps assigned TRBD1 or TRBD2 (5 bases each). The CDR3 covers 16 residues. The germline gives CDR1 SEHNR, CDR2 FQNEAQ (reference sequence). V lost 4 bases to trimming and J lost 2 bases, with 18 bases between them. The CDR3 spells CASSSNLRDATYEQYF. The DNA of the CDR3 is TGTGCCAGCAGCTCTAACCTCCGGGACGCCACCTACGAGCAGTACTTC.

The chain links TRBV11-1 to TRBJ1-1; D uncertain. Germline V gene lookup returns CDR1 SGHAT and CDR2 FQDESV (reference sequence). This CDR3 contains 13 residues. The V end lost 6 bases, the J end lost 2 bases, and 10 bases lay between the germline ends. CDR3 nucleotide sequence: TGTGCCAGCAGGCTCACAGAAAACACTGAAGCTTTCTTT. Amino acids: CASRLTENTEAFF. The full variable domain, completed using reference TRBV11-1 and TRBJ1-1, is EAEVAQSPRYKITEKSQAVAFWCDPISGHATLYWYRQILGQGPELLVQFQDESVVDDSQLPKDRFSAERLKGVDSTLKIQPAELGDSAMYLCASRLTENTEAFFGQGTRLTVV.